One and the same sample provided the 21 T cell receptor beta chains below, sequenced in a study of CD8 T cells in Susac syndrome. RNA amounts of roughly 0.5 to 1 ug underwent reverse transcription with random hexamers. TCRdb independently ran MiXCR on the immunoSEQ multiplex PCR reads; one entry per CDR3 protein. The top ten clones hold about 0.15% of a sample with 200,000 or so distinct CDR3 sequences, 85% to 95% of them seen once. Sample: CD8+ T cells from PBMCs. The receptors originated from a human donor with Susac syndrome.

V and J are TRBV27 and TRBJ1-5; the D is unclear. CDR3 length: 15 amino acids. Per the germline V gene, CDR1 is MNHEY and CDR2 is SMNVEV (reference sequence). The V and J ends lost 5 bases and 2 bases respectively, with 13 bases between them. Here the CDR3 reads CASSEVGRGNQPQHF. CDR3 in DNA: TGTGCCAGCAGTGAAGTTGGAAGGGGCAATCAGCCCCAGCATTTT.

The J gene is TRBJ1-5, the V gene TRBV6-6; D unresolved. This CDR3 comprises 15 residues. Trimming shortened V by 8 bases and J by 0 bases, and 14 bases separated the two germline ends. The germline CDR1 and CDR2 sequences are MNHNY and SVGAGI (reference sequence). The CDR3 coding sequence is TGTGCCAGCTGCCCCGGGATGTATAGCAATCAGCCCCAGCATTTT. This codes for CASCPGMYSNQPQHF.

The rearrangement uses TRBV7-9 and TRBJ2-1; a weak D match, TRBD1 (5 bases). Germline CDR1 and CDR2: SEHNR and FQNEAQ (reference sequence). The CDR3 contains 15 residues. The ends were cut back, 5 bases at V and 4 bases at J, with 15 bases in the middle. The DNA for the CDR3 is TGTGCCAGCAGCCCCCCTTGGGGCTCTTACAATGAGCAGTTCTTC. Amino acids: CASSPPWGSYNEQFF.

J is TRBJ2-3 and V is TRBV14, with 10 bases matching TRBD2. The CDR3 has 15 residues. V gave up 5 bases and J gave up 2 bases; unmatched junction bases: 4. The germline gives CDR1 SGHDN, CDR2 FVKESK. CDR3 nucleotides: TGTGCCAGCAGCTGGACTAGCGGATACACAGATACGCAGTATTTT. This sequence encodes CASSWTSGYTDTQYF.

This chain joins TRBV12-3 or TRBV12-4 and TRBJ2-1, with 8 bases identical to TRBD1. After removal of 3 bases from V and 10 bases from J, the junction contained 11 bases not matched to a gene. There are 15 residues in the CDR3. This CDR3 is CASSFAAWDRKEQFF. The CDR3 region has the DNA TGTGCCAGCAGTTTCGCGGCCTGGGACAGGAAGGAGCAGTTCTTC.

This chain uses TRBV28 with TRBJ2-5; 8 bases map to TRBD1. Trimming took 5 bases from V and 9 from J; bases not matched to a gene: 11. The CDR3 is made up of 14 amino acids. CDR1 MDHEN and CDR2 SYDVKM come from the germline V gene. CDR3: CASSILGQGSAQYF. The CDR3 coding sequence is TGTGCCAGCAGTATCCTTGGACAGGGCTCGGCCCAGTACTTC.

The chain couples TRBV7-8 to TRBJ1-1, with D uncertain. This CDR3 has 15 residues. Trimming cost V 5 bases and J 1 base, with 14 bases left between them. Germline values: CDR1 SGHVS, CDR2 FQNEAQ. The CDR3 nucleotides read TGTGCCAGCAGCCCATCGGGTGGAGGGAACACTGAAGCTTTCTTT. This encodes CASSPSGGGNTEAFF.

The chain joins TRBV29-1 to TRBJ2-3, with 10 bases fitting TRBD2. Per germline, CDR1 SQVTM and CDR2 ANQGSEA. This CDR3 is 20 amino acids long. J gave up 2 bases and V 4 bases, and 21 bases lay outside the gene matches. CDR3 sequence (DNA): TGCAGCGTTGCCGGGGGCAGTTCTTTTCTAGCGGGAGTGAACACAGATACGCAGTATTTT. This codes for CSVAGGSSFLAGVNTDTQYF.

The genes are TRBV12-3 or TRBV12-4 and TRBJ1-6; 8 nucleotides align to TRBD1. Trimming took 6 bases from V and 13 from J; bases not matched to a gene: 2. CDR3 length: 11 amino acids. The CDR3 sequence: CASSNRGPLHF. The CDR3 DNA reads TGTGCCAGCAGCAACAGGGGGCCCCTCCACTTT.

This chain uses TRBV5-4 with TRBJ2-4, with D perhaps given as TRBD1 or TRBD2 (6 bases each). V lost 0 bases and J 9 bases, leaving 16 bases between the germline ends. The V gene's germline CDR1 is SGHNT and CDR2 YYREEE (reference sequence). The CDR3 is 15 residues long. In nucleotides, the CDR3 is TGTGCCAGCAGCTTGGGACCCGGAGGGGGAAGCATTCAGTACTTC. Translated, it gives CASSLGPGGGSIQYF.

The CDR3: CASSRQGDGTGELFF. CDR3 DNA: TGTGCCAGCTCACGACAGGGGGACGGTACCGGGGAGCTGTTTTTT. This chain connects TRBV18 to TRBJ2-2; 9 bases are shared with TRBD1. This CDR3 comprises 15 residues. With V trimmed by 4 bases and J by 5 bases, 5 bases remained unmatched. Per germline, CDR1 KGHSH and CDR2 LQKENI.

The rearrangement joins TRBV20-1 to TRBJ2-3; D unresolved. Trimming took off 1 base at V and 0 bases at J, with 14 bases between the two ends. Germline V gene sequence: CDR1 DFQATT, CDR2 SNEGSKA (reference sequence). The CDR3 extends over 16 amino acids. CDR3 sequence: CSARVTFSASTDTQYF. CDR3 nucleotide sequence: TGCAGTGCTAGAGTTACCTTTTCGGCTAGCACAGATACGCAGTATTTT.

The chain links TRBV5-1 to TRBJ2-1, with 12 bases aligning to TRBD2. The V and J ends lost 1 base and 7 bases, in that order; junction bases with no gene match: 6. The CDR3 consists of 16 residues. CDR1 is SGHRS and CDR2 is YFSETQ in the germline V gene. The CDR3 reads CASSLTSGGTWNEQFF. In DNA, the CDR3 is TGCGCCAGCAGCTTGACTAGCGGGGGGACGTGGAATGAGCAGTTCTTC.

This chain uses TRBV7-9 with TRBJ2-7, with D unclear. CDR3 size: 12 residues. Germline V gene lookup returns CDR1 SEHNR and CDR2 FQNEAQ (reference sequence). Trimming removed 1 base at V and 5 bases at J, with 6 bases between. The CDR3 here is CASSLVTHEQYF. The CDR3 DNA is TGTGCCAGCAGCTTAGTAACCCACGAGCAGTACTTC.

This chain links TRBV5-1 with TRBJ1-1; D might be TRBD1 (6 bases). With 4 bases removed from V and 0 bases from J, the gap between germline ends came to 16 bases. Germline V CDR1 and CDR2: SGHRS, YFSETQ. This CDR3 region has 16 residues. In DNA form, the CDR3 reads TGCGCCAGCAGCCAAGGGGGGCGCGGCATGAACACTGAAGCTTTCTTT. Translating it yields CASSQGGRGMNTEAFF. The variable domain in full, completed from reference TRBV5-1 and TRBJ1-1, reads KAGVTQTPRYLIKTRGQQVTLSCSPISGHRSVSWYQQTPGQGLQFLFEYFSETQRNKGNFPGRFSGRQFSNSRSEMNVSTLELGDSALYLCASSQGGRGMNTEAFFGQGTRLTVV.

The rearrangement joins TRBV14 to TRBJ2-6; 14 nucleotides match TRBD2. The trim removed 1 base at V and 2 bases at J, leaving 1 base unmatched. Germline V gives CDR1 SGHDN, CDR2 FVKESK. This CDR3 spans 18 amino acids. Written as DNA, the CDR3 is TGTGCCAGCAGCCAAGGACTAGCGGGAGGGCCTGGGGCCAACGTCCTGACTTTC. The encoded protein is CASSQGLAGGPGANVLTF.

The chain is built from TRBV28 and TRBJ2-5; D is possibly TRBD1 or TRBD2 (5 bases each). This CDR3 has 13 amino acids. From germline, CDR1 is MDHEN and CDR2 SYDVKM. The V end lost 6 bases, the J end lost 3 bases, and 11 bases lay between the germline ends. DNA for the CDR3: TGTGCCAGCAGCCCGTTGGGGGAAGAGACCCAGTACTTC. Amino acids: CASSPLGEETQYF. Supplemented by reference TRBV28 and TRBJ2-5, the full variable domain reads DVKVTQSSRYLVKRTGEKVFLECVQDMDHENMFWYRQDPGLGLRLIYFSYDVKMKEKGDIPEGYSVSREKKERFSLILESASTNQTSMYLCASSPLGEETQYFGPGTRLLVL.

The chain carries TRBV7-9 and TRBJ2-1, with 7 bases aligning to TRBD2. The CDR3 extends over 16 amino acids. J was trimmed by 5 bases and V by 1 base; bases with no gene match: 8. Germline V gene sequence: CDR1 SEHNR, CDR2 FQNEAQ (reference sequence). The CDR3 spells CASSLVSSGGDNEQFF. The CDR3 coding sequence is TGTGCCAGCAGCTTAGTCTCTAGCGGAGGGGACAATGAGCAGTTCTTC.

The CDR3 coding sequence is TGCAGCGTTGAAGATTCCAGGGGGAAAAACATTCAGTACTTC. Amino acid sequence: CSVEDSRGKNIQYF. The rearrangement uses TRBV29-1 and TRBJ2-4; the match to TRBD1 covers 7 bases. Germline V gene sequence: CDR1 SQVTM, CDR2 ANQGSEA. After removal of 0 bases from V and 4 bases from J, the junction contained 3 bases not matched to a gene. The CDR3 runs to 14 residues.

The chain carries TRBV5-6 and TRBJ2-7; tentative D call: TRBD2 (6 bases). The CDR3 has 13 residues. The germline V gene has CDR1 SGHDT and CDR2 YYEEEE. V lost 5 bases to trimming and J lost 0 bases, with 9 bases between them. The CDR3 spells CASRAGSSYEQYF. CDR3 sequence (DNA): TGTGCCAGCAGGGCGGGGAGCTCCTACGAGCAGTACTTC.

V is TRBV29-1 and J is TRBJ2-1; D might be TRBD1 (6 bases). Trimming stripped 3 bases from V and 4 bases from J, with 7 bases between. CDR3 size: 12 residues. The germline V gene has CDR1 SQVTM and CDR2 ANQGSEA. Written as DNA, the CDR3 is TGCAGCGTTGACAGGGGATACAATGAGCAGTTCTTC. Translated, it gives CSVDRGYNEQFF.